This T cell receptor beta chain was recovered during a study of blood T cell repertoires in COVID-19. Original methodology: Estimation of nucleated cell counts relied on the amplification of reference gene primers. The method was immunoSEQ multiplex PCR; TCRdb's version includes in-frame clones alone and lacks a portion of them. D and trimming come from the DNA, and the V and J calls and clone size come from that table. The sample lists about 260,000 clones; approximately 88% were seen once. The receptor was derived from a human donor in a cohort sampled during active COVID-19. The material sequenced was peripheral blood.

CDR3 in amino acids: CASSELLAGRTGELFF. CDR3 DNA sequence: TGTGCCAGCAGTGAACTCCTAGCGGGGCGCACCGGGGAGCTGTTTTTT. This chain uses TRBV2 with TRBJ2-2; 9 bases line up with TRBD2. The V gene end was trimmed by 2 bases and the J gene end by 4 bases; junction bases not matched to a gene: 5. CDR1 is SNHLY, CDR2 FYNNEI, per germline. This CDR3 is built from 16 residues.